The clone carrying this TCR beta chain was detected a few times. The data were obtained in a study of T cells after yellow fever vaccination. Each CDR3 protein gets one entry after TCRdb re-called the 5' RACE reads with MiXCR. This sample has under 350,000 distinct CDR3 sequences; roughly 4.3% occur once, and the top ten carry around 25%. Germline V gene lookup returns CDR1 MNHEY and CDR2 SMNVEV (reference sequence). CDR3 length: 15 amino acids. The ends lost 3 bases at V and 5 bases at J; junction bases unmatched: 9. The source material was PBMCs, sampled 5 days after the yellow fever booster vaccination. The rearrangement uses TRBV27 and TRBJ2-5; TRBD1 aligns across 7 bases. The clonotype was recovered from a man younger than 35 who received the YFV17D yellow fever vaccine. The CDR3 DNA follows: TGTGCCAGCAGTTTGATGGCAGGGGGTGTGGAGACCCAGTACTTC. It translates to CASSLMAGGVETQYF.